This entry lists 2 T cell receptor beta chains sequenced from one sample in a study of shared clonotypes between healthy human individuals. Repertoires were generated with immunoSEQ multiplex PCR, while TCRdb's copy carries only in-frame clones and drops some. Of approximately 2,000,000 clones in the sample, around 92% are singletons; the top ten hold roughly 0.34%. The specimen was naive CD4+ T cells from PBMCs. Subset in this sample: CD45RA+ positively selected. Source of these receptors: a man aged 18-30 years in good health. Some clones in this sample may be carry-over from other donors' samples.

V is TRBV29-1 and J is TRBJ2-7; D gene uncertain. CDR1 is SQVTM and CDR2 is ANQGSEA in the germline V gene. V lost 5 bases to trimming and J lost 1 base, with 6 bases between them. This CDR3 has 11 residues. The CDR3 DNA is TGCAGCGTTAAGACTTCCTACGAGCAGTACTTC. Translating it yields CSVKTSYEQYF.

The rearrangement joins TRBV5-4 to TRBJ2-5, with D perhaps assigned TRBD1 or TRBD2 (5 bases each). The CDR3 sequence is 18 residues long. From germline, CDR1 is SGHNT and CDR2 YYREEE (reference sequence). Trimming left V 3 bases short and J 3 bases short, with 24 bases between. This chain's CDR3 is CASSWDQRYFGPKETQYF. DNA for the CDR3: TGTGCCAGCAGCTGGGACCAGCGGTATTTTGGGCCAAAAGAGACCCAGTACTTC. The full variable domain, its missing parts supplied by reference TRBV5-4 and TRBJ2-5, is ETGVTQSPTHLIKTRGQQVTLRCSSQSGHNTVSWYQQALGQGPQFIFQYYREEENGRGNFPPRFSGLQFPNYSSELNVNALELDDSALYLCASSWDQRYFGPKETQYFGPGTRLLVL.